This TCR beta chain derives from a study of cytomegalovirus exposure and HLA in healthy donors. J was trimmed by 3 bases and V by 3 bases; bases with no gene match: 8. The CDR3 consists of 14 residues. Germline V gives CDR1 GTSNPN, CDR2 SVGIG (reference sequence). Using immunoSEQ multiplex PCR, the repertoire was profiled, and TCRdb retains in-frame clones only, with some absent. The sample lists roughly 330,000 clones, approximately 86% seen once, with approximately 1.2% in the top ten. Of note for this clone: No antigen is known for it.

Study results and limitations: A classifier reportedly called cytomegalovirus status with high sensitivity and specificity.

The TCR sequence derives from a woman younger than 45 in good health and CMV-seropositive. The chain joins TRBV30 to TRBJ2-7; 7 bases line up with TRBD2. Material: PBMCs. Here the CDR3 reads CAWSRGEGSYEQYF. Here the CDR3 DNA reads TGTGCCTGGAGCCGGGGGGAGGGGAGCTACGAGCAGTACTTC.